The sequence of this T cell receptor (beta chain) was determined in a study of T cell repertoires in cytomegalovirus infection. Overall study context: Public TCR beta signatures were indicative of both CMV infection and a matching HLA type. Study-level results: HLA-C-restricted TCR beta clonotypes specific for CMV led the ex vivo response.

V was trimmed by 5 bases and J by 7 bases, leaving 15 bases between them. The CDR3 spans 13 residues. Germline CDR1 reads SGHTA; CDR2 reads FQGNSA. Each CDR3 protein is one row after TCRdb ran MiXCR on the reads. The repertoire has nearly 700,000 distinct CDR3 sequences, around 30% of them found once; the top ten carry about 20%. This clonotype was observed a few times. Its specificity is not known. The genes are TRBV7-2 and TRBJ2-7, with D tentatively TRBD2 (7 bases). Sequencing was performed on cultured PBMCs, taken from culture after CMV antigen stimulation. The receptor's source is a human donor in good health (CMV status not recorded). Some clones in this sample may be carry-over from other donors' samples. The CDR3 DNA is TGTGCCAGCAGCCTAAGGGGGGGTGGGGAGCAGTACTTC. This codes for CASSLRGGGEQYF. The full variable domain, with the rest looked up from reference TRBV7-2 and TRBJ2-7, is GAGVSQSPSNKVTEKGKDVELRCDPISGHTALYWYRQSLGQGLEFLIYFQGNSAPDKSGLPSDRFSAERTGGSVSTLTIQRTQQEDSAVYLCASSLRGGGEQYFGPGTRLTVT.